This T cell receptor (beta chain) was recovered during a study of blood T cell repertoires in COVID-19. The CDR3 sequence is 17 residues long. V gave up 0 bases and J gave up 2 bases; unmatched junction bases: 7. CDR1 SGHRS and CDR2 YFSETQ come from the germline V gene. Here immunoSEQ multiplex PCR was the method, and the copy in TCRdb shows in-frame clones only, minus some. The sample has 260,000 or so clones; roughly 80% are singletons. Cohort placement rested on clinical history that participants reported themselves. The receptor comes from a woman aged 40-49 years who had been exposed to COVID-19. The V and J genes are TRBV5-1 and TRBJ2-1, with 8 bases lining up with TRBD2. The sequenced material came from PBMCs or T cells enriched from blood (not recorded which). The CDR3, as DNA: TGCGCCAGCAGCTTGGACGGACTAGCAGGCGCCTACAATGAGCAGTTCTTC. Translating it yields CASSLDGLAGAYNEQFF.